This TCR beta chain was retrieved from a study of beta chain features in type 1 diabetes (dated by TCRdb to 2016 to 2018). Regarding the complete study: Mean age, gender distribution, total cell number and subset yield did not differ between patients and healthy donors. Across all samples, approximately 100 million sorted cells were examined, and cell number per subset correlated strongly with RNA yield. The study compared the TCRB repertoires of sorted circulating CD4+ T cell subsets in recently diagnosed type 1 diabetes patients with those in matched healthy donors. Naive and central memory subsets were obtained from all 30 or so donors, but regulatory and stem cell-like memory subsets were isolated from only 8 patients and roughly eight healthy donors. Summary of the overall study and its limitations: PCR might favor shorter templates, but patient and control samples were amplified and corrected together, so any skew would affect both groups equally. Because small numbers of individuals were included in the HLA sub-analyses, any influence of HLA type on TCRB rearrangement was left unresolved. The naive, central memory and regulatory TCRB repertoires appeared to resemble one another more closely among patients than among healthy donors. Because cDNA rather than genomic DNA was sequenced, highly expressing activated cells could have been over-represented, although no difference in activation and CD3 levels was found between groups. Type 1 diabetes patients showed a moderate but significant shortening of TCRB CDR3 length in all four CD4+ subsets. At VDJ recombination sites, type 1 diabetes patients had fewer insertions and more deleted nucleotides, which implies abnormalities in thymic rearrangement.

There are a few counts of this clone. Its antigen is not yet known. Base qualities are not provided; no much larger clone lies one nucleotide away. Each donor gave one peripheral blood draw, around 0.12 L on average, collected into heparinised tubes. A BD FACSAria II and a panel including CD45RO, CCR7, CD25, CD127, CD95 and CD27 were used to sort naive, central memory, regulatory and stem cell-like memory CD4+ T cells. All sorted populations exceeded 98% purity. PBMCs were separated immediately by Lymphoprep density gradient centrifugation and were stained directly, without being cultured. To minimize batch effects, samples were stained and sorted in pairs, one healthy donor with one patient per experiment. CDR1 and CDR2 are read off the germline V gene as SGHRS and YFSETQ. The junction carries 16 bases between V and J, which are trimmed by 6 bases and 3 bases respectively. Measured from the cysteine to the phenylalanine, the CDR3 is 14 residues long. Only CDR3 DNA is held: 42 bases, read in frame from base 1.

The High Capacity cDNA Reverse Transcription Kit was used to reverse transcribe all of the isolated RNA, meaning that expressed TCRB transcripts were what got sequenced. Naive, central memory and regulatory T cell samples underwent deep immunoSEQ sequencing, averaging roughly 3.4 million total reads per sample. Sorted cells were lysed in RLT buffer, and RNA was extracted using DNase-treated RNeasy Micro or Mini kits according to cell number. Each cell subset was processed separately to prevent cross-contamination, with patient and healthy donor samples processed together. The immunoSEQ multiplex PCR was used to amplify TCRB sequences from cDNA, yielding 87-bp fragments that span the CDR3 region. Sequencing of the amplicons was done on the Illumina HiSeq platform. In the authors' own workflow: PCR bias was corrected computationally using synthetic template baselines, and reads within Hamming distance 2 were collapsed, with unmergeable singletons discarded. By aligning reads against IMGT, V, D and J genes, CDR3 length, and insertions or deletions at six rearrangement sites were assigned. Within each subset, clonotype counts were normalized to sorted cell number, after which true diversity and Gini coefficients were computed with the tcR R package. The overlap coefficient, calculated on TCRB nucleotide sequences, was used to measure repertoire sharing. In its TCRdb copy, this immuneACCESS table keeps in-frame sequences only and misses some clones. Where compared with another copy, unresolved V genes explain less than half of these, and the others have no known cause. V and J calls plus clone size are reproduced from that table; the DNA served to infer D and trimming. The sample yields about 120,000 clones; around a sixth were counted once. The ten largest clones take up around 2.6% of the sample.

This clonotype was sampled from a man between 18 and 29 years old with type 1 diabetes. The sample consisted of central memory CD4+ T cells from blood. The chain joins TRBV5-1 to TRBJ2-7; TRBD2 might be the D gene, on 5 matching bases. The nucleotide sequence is TGCGCCAGCACGGAGTCCAGCGGACGCTACGAGCAGTACTTC. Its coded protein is CASTESSGRYEQYF. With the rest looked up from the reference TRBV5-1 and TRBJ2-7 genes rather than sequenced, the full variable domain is KAGVTQTPRYLIKTRGQQVTLSCSPISGHRSVSWYQQTPGQGLQFLFEYFSETQRNKGNFPGRFSGRQFSNSRSEMNVSTLELGDSALYLCASTESSGRYEQYFGPGTRLTVT.